This TCR beta chain was documented in a study of T cells in Graves' hyperthyroidism and ophthalmopathy. Background on the study: Sampling of peripheral blood happened at initial diagnosis, prior to any treatment. Notes on the study in general: Most clonotypes expanded in thyroid above 0.001 were likewise present in blood.

Details on this clonotype: The antigen is undetermined.

Germline assignment: CDR1 SNHLY and CDR2 FYNNEI. The CDR3 consists of 15 residues. V shed 6 bases and J shed 4 bases, with 15 bases lying between them. Lactation, pregnancy, other autoimmune disease or uncontrolled infection excluded patients. Each 10 ml fresh peripheral blood draw supplied the PBMCs. Template material for amplifying TCR beta CDR3 regions consisted of RNA transcripts. Initially, a first-round RT-PCR of the TCR CDR3 employed the HTBI primer set. TCRdb ran MiXCR on the multiplex PCR reads and lists one entry per CDR3 protein. Of under 800,000 distinct CDR3 sequences in the sample, roughly 15% were seen once.

Sequencing was performed on blood. This chain joins TRBV2 and TRBJ2-2; D may be TRBD1 or TRBD2 (5 bases each). The TCR comes from a woman aged 18-29 years with Graves' hyperthyroidism. CDR3 bases: TGTGCCAGCAGCCTCCGGGACGCGATCACCGGGGAGCTGTTTTTT. Translation gives CASSLRDAITGELFF.